Included here is one T cell receptor (beta chain) sequence, with context. The data belong to a study of T cells in Graves' hyperthyroidism and ophthalmopathy. Study background: Initial diagnosis, before any treatment, was when peripheral blood was collected.

Thyroid ultrasound and orbital computed tomography, with clinical symptoms and serum thyroxine and TRAb, informed diagnoses. Amplified TCR beta CDR3 regions came from RNA transcripts. The HTBI primer set served for first-round RT-PCR of the TCR CDR3. TCRdb redid the calling of the multiplex PCR reads with MiXCR, one entry per CDR3 protein. The sample lists over 450,000 distinct CDR3 sequences, more than 15% occurring once. V lost 2 bases to trimming and J lost 6 bases; unmatched junction nucleotides: 4. The CDR3 runs to 14 residues. The germline V gene has CDR1 SGHNT and CDR2 YYREEE (reference sequence).

The sequenced material came from blood. V usage is TRBV5-4 and J usage is TRBJ2-3, with 9 nucleotides matching TRBD1. The source is a young woman with Graves' ophthalmopathy. The chain's CDR3 is CASSFGTGSDTQYF. The CDR3, as DNA: TGTGCCAGCAGCTTCGGGACAGGGTCCGATACGCAGTATTTT.